This T cell receptor (beta chain) was identified during a study of T cells in Graves' hyperthyroidism and ophthalmopathy. Study-level points and caveats: Ophthalmopathy got predicted by the model a median approximately six months before its onset. Through a model of 13 V-J features, ophthalmopathy was separated from stable hyperthyroidism.

Investigators excluded patients with uncontrolled infection, other autoimmune disease, pregnancy or lactation. PBMCs were obtained from 10 ml fresh peripheral blood. Amplification of TCR beta CDR3 regions used RNA as the template. The HTBI primer set served for first-round RT-PCR of the TCR CDR3. TCRdb reprocessed the multiplex PCR reads via MiXCR and lists one record per CDR3 protein. This sample has hundreds of thousands of distinct CDR3 sequences, with roughly 19% found just once. Germline CDR1 reads SGHAT; CDR2 reads FQNNGV. The CDR3 length is 13 residues. The germline V and J ends were trimmed by 5 bases and 6 bases, with 14 bases remaining between them. This clonotype has a count of ten or more. Its antigen is unknown.

The chain has TRBV11-2 and TRBJ2-7; D is perhaps TRBD2 (5 bases). Sequencing was carried out using blood. The sequence came from a woman aged 18-30 years with Graves' hyperthyroidism. Here the CDR3 reads CASSQELRGEQYF. CDR3 sequence (DNA): TGTGCCAGCAGCCAGGAGTTACGGGGCGAGCAGTACTTC. The variable domain in full, completed from reference TRBV11-2 and TRBJ2-7, reads EAGVAQSPRYKIIEKRQSVAFWCNPISGHATLYWYQQILGQGPKLLIQFQNNGVVDDSQLPKDRFSAERLKGVDSTLKIQPAKLEDSAVYLCASSQELRGEQYFGPGTRLTVT.